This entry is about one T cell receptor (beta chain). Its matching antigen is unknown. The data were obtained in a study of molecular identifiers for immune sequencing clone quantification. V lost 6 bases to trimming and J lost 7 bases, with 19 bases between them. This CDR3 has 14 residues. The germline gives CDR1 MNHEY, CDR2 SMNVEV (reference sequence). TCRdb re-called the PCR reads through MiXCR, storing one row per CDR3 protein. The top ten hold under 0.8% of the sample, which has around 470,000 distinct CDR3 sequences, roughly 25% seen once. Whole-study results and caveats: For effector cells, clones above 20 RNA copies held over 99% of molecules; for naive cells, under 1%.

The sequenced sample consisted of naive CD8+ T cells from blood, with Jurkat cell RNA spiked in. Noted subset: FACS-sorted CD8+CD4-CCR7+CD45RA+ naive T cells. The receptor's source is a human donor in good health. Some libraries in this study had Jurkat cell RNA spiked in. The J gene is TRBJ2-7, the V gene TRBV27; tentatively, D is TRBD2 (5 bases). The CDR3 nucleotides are TGTGCCAGCAGCCGAGGGATGGGAGTTAGAGAGCAGTACTTC. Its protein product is CASSRGMGVREQYF.